The sample holds a few counts of the clone carrying this T cell receptor (beta chain). Its matching antigen is unknown. Template material for amplifying TCR beta CDR3 regions consisted of RNA transcripts. Using the HTBI primer set, a first-round RT-PCR was run on the TCR CDR3. TCRdb called the multiplex PCR reads again in MiXCR, with one record for every CDR3 protein. Found here are hundreds of thousands of distinct CDR3 sequences, 11% to 15% of them singletons; the top ten hold 10% to 13%. Germline V gene sequence: CDR1 SQVTM, CDR2 ANQGSEA. The V and J ends lost 3 bases and 6 bases respectively, with 9 bases between them. This CDR3 spans 11 amino acids. The sample originates from a study of T cells in Graves' hyperthyroidism and ophthalmopathy. Study outcomes and limitations: Prediction of ophthalmopathy progression came a median around 6 months pre-onset. Most thyroid clonotypes that were expanded above 0.001 also turned up in blood.

The authors deemed Graves' hyperthyroidism stable absent ophthalmopathy progression within 18 months. This receptor was obtained from a woman aged 18-30 years with Graves' hyperthyroidism. The specimen sequenced was blood. The chain recombines TRBV29-1 with TRBJ2-7, with D possibly matching TRBD1 (6 bases). Here the CDR3 reads CSVDRGAEQYF. The CDR3 DNA reads as TGCAGCGTTGACAGGGGTGCCGAGCAGTACTTC.